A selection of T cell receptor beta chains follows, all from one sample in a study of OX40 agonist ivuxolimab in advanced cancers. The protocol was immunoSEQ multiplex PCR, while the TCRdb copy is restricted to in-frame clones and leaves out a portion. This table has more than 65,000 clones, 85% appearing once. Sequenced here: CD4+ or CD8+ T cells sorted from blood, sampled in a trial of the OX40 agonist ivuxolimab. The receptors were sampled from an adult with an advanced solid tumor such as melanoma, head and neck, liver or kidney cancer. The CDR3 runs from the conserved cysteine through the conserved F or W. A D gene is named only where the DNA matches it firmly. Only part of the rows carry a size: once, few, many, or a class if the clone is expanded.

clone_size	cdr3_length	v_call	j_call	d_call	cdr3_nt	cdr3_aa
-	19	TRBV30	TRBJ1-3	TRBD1	TGTGCCTGGAGGAAGTCGGTGGGCCGGGACAGGGTGTCTGGAAACACCATATATTTT	CAWRKSVGRDRVSGNTIYF
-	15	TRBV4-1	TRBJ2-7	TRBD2	TGCGCCAGCAGCCTCCAGGGAGGGTTGCTCTACGAGCAGTACTTC	CASSLQGGLLYEQYF
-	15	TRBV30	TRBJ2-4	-	TGTGCCTTCCTCTTGGGGGTTGGAGCCAAAAACATTCAGTACTTC	CAFLLGVGAKNIQYF
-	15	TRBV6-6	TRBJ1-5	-	TGTGCCAGCAGGAGCAGAGCCGATAGCAATCAGCCCCAGCATTTT	CASRSRADSNQPQHF
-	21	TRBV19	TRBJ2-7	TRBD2	TGTGCCAGTAGCTGGAGGCAGGGAGCCCCGGGACTAGCGGGTCGGCAGTACGAGCAGTACTTC	CASSWRQGAPGLAGRQYEQYF
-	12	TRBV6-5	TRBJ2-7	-	TGTGCCAGCAGAGAAGATGGGTACGAGCAGTACTTC	CASREDGYEQYF
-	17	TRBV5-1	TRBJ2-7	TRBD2	TGCGCCAGCAGCTTGACGACTAGCGGGAGGCCCTCCTACGAGCAGTACTTC	CASSLTTSGRPSYEQYF
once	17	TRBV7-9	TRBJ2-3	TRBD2	TGTGCCAGCAGCTTACTAGCGGGGACTCTTTCCGGGGGTACGCAGTATTTT	CASSLLAGTLSGGTQYF
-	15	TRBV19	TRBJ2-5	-	TGTGCCAGTAGCGGGGGGACAGCTGACCAAGAGACCCAGTACTTC	CASSGGTADQETQYF
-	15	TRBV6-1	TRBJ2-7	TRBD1	TGTGCCAGCAGTCGGGACAGGGACGGCTCCTACGAGCAGTACTTC	CASSRDRDGSYEQYF
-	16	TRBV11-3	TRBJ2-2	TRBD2	TGTGCCAGCAGCTCCCCTAGCGGGGGGGACACCGGGGAGCTGTTTTTT	CASSSPSGGDTGELFF
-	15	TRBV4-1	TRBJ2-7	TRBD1	TGCGCCAGCAGCCAAGATTTGACAGGGCGGAGCGAGCAGTACTTC	CASSQDLTGRSEQYF
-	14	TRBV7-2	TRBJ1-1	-	TGTGCCAGCAGCTCTGAGGTAGGCGACACTGAAGCTTTCTTT	CASSSEVGDTEAFF
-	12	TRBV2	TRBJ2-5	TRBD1	TGTGCCAGCAACAGGGGGATGGAGACCCAGTACTTC	CASNRGMETQYF
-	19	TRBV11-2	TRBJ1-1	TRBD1	TGTGCCAGCAGCCGTTTCATTCCCGGGACAGGGGCCATGAACACTGAAGCTTTCTTT	CASSRFIPGTGAMNTEAFF
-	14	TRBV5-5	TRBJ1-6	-	TGTGCCAGCAGTTGGACACTCTATAATTCACCCCTCCACTTT	CASSWTLYNSPLHF
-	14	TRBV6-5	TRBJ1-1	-	TGTGCCAGCAGTTACGGACGTAGGAACACTGAAGCTTTCTTT	CASSYGRRNTEAFF
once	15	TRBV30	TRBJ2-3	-	TGTGCCTGGAGTGTTCTGGGACAAAGCACAGATACGCAGTATTTT	CAWSVLGQSTDTQYF
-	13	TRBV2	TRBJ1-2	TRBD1	TGTGCCAGCAGGGGGACAGGGGGCCGGGGCTACACCTTC	CASRGTGGRGYTF
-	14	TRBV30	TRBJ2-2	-	TGTGCCTGCAGGACAGAGTCGAACACCGGGGAGCTGTTTTTT	CACRTESNTGELFF
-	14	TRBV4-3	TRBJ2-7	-	TGCGCCAGCAGCCAAGCGACACCGTCCTACGAGCAGTACTTC	CASSQATPSYEQYF
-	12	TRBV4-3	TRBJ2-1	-	TGCGCCAGCAGCCAAGCGGGCAATGAGCAGTTCTTC	CASSQAGNEQFF
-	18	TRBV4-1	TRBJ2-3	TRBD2	TGCGCCAGCAGCCATTATGGGACTAGCGGGGGGCCTGTAGATACGCAGTATTTT	CASSHYGTSGGPVDTQYF
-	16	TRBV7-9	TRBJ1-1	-	TGTGCCAGCAGCTTGGTACTGATTAGCCGGGGCACTGAAGCTTTCTTT	CASSLVLISRGTEAFF
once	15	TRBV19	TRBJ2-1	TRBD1	TGTGCCAGTAGTGCACAGGGGGCGCGGTTCAATGAGCAGTTCTTC	CASSAQGARFNEQFF
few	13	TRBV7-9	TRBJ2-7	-	TGTGCCAGCAGCCCCGGACCCTACTACGAGCAGTACTTC	CASSPGPYYEQYF
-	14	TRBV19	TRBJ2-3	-	TGTGCCAGTACCACAGGAGAAGGCACAGATACGCAGTATTTT	CASTTGEGTDTQYF
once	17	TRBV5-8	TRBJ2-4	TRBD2	TGTGCCAGCAGCTTGGCCTTTAGCGGGAAAGCCAAAAACATTCAGTACTTC	CASSLAFSGKAKNIQYF
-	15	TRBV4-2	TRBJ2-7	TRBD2	TGTGCCAGCAGCCAAGAGGGAGCGGGGATCTACGAGCAGTACTTC	CASSQEGAGIYEQYF
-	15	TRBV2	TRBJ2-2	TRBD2	TGTGCCAGCATTCTAACTAGCGGGGGCACCGGGGAGCTGTTTTTT	CASILTSGGTGELFF
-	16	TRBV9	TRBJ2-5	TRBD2	TGTGCCAGCAGCGTCCTCGGACTAGCGGTACAAGAGACCCAGTACTTC	CASSVLGLAVQETQYF
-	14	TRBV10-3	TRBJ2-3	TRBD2	TGTGCCATCAAGGACGGGGGGGCGGCAGATACGCAGTATTTT	CAIKDGGAADTQYF
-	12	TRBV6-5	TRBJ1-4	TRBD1	TGTGCCAGCAGACACGGACAGGGCGGACTGTTTTTT	CASRHGQGGLFF
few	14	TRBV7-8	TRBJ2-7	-	TGTGCCAGCAGCCTAAAAGAGGCCTACTACGAGCAGTACTTC	CASSLKEAYYEQYF
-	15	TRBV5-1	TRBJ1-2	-	TGCGCCAGCAGCTTGGGTAGAGACTCTAACTATGGCTACACCTTC	CASSLGRDSNYGYTF
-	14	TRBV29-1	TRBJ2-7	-	TGCAGCGTTGAGAAAGGGGGTAGCTCCTACGAGCAGTACTTC	CSVEKGGSSYEQYF
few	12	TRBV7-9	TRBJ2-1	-	TGTGCCAGCAGCTTATTTTTTAGCGAGTCGTTCTTC	CASSLFFSESFF
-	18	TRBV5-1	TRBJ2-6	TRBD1	TGCGCCAGCAGCTTGGCGGGGACAGGGGAGGTTGGGGCCAACGTCCTGACTTTC	CASSLAGTGEVGANVLTF
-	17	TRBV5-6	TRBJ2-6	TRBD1	TGTGCCAGCAGGTCCAGGACAGGGAGCTCTGGGGCCAACGTCCTGACTTTC	CASRSRTGSSGANVLTF
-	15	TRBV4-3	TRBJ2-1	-	TGCGCCAGCTCCCGAGCGCATGGGACTTACAATGAGCAGTTCTTC	CASSRAHGTYNEQFF
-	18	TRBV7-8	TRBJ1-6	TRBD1	TGTGCCAGCAGCCTCCGCTCGGCGGGACAGGCGGGGAATTCACCCCTCCACTTT	CASSLRSAGQAGNSPLHF
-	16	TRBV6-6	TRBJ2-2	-	TGTGCCAGCATGAGGATCAAGGACGGACTCACCGGGGAGCTGTTTTTT	CASMRIKDGLTGELFF
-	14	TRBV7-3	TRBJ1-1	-	TGTGCCAGCAGCTTGTATGGGTTGAACACTGAAGCTTTCTTT	CASSLYGLNTEAFF
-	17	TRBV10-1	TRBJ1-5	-	TGCGCCAGCAGTGAGTCGTGGACAGCGGATAGCAATCAGCCCCAGCATTTT	CASSESWTADSNQPQHF
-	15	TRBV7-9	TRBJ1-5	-	TGTGCCAGCAGCCCAGGGGCAGGAAGCAATCAGCCCCAGCATTTT	CASSPGAGSNQPQHF
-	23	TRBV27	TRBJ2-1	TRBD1	TGTGCCAGCAGTTTATCGTCTAAGAAGAGTTTATGGAACAGGGGGTCCTATTACAATGAGCAGTTCTTC	CASSLSSKKSLWNRGSYYNEQFF
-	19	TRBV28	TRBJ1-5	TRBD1	TGTGCCAGCAGTTTGGGGACAGCAGGCATTGGAGAAAGCAATCAGCCCCAGCATTTT	CASSLGTAGIGESNQPQHF
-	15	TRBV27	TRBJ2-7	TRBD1	TGTGCCAGCAGTTCGATGGGACAGGCGAAATACGAGCAGTACTTC	CASSSMGQAKYEQYF
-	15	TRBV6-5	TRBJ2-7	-	TGTGCCAGCAGTTACCCCGAGAGCGAGGGGTACGAGCAGTACTTC	CASSYPESEGYEQYF
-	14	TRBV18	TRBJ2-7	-	TGTGCCAGCTCACCCTGGGGAAGCTCCTACGAGCAGTACTTC	CASSPWGSSYEQYF
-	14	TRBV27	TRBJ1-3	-	TGTGCCAGCAGTTTAACAGGGTCTGGAAACACCATATATTTT	CASSLTGSGNTIYF
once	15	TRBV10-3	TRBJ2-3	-	TGTGCCATCACCAGACAGGTCTCTAGTACAGATACGCAGTATTTT	CAITRQVSSTDTQYF
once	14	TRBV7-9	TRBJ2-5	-	TGTGCCAGCAGCTTGCGGGAAGGGGAAGAGACCCAGTACTTC	CASSLREGEETQYF
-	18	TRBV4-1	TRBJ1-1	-	TGCGCCAGCAGCCAAGGAGCTTGGTTCGGTACCCGGAACACTGAAGCTTTCTTT	CASSQGAWFGTRNTEAFF